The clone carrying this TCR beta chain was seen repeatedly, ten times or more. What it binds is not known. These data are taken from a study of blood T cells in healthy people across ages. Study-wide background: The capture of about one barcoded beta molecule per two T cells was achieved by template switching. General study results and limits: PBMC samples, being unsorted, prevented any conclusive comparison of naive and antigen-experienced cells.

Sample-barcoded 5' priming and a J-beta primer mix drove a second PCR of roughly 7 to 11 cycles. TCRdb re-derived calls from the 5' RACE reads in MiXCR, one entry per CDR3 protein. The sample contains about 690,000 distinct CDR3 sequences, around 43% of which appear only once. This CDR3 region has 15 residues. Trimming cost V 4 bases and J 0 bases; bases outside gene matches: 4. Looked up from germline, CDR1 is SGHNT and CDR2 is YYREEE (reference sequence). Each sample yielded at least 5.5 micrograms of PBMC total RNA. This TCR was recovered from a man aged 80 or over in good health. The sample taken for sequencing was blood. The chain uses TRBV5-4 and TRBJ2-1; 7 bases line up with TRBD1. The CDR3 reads CASSRRGSSYNEQFF. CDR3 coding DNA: TGTGCCAGCAGCCGCAGGGGGAGCTCCTACAATGAGCAGTTCTTC.